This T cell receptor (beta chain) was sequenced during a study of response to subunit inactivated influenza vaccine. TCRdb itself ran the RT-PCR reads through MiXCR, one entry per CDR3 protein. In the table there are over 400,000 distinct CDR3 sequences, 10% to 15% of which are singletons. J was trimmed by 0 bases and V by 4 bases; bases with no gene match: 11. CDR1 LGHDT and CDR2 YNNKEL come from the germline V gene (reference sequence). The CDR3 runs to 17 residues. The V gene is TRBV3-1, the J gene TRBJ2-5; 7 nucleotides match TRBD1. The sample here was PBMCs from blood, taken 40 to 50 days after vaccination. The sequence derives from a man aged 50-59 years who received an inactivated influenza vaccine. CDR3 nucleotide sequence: TGTGCCAGCAGCCGCGCGATAGGGGGCAGGCACCAAGAGACCCAGTACTTC. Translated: CASSRAIGGRHQETQYF.